A single sample gave rise to the 21 T cell receptor beta chains below, sequenced in a study of T cells in tuberculosis. Assay: immunoSEQ multiplex PCR; the TCRdb copy retains only in-frame clones and omits some. The table includes fewer than 40,000 clones, under 95% detected once. Time point described: new active TB diagnosis, blood taken before or within 7 days of starting treatment. The source was PBMCs, collected at tuberculosis diagnosis. Receptors were obtained from an adult with tuberculosis.

This chain links TRBV28 with TRBJ2-5, with D possibly being TRBD2 (6 bases). This CDR3 region has 15 residues. Germline CDR1 MDHEN, CDR2 SYDVKM. The ends were cut back, 3 bases at V and 5 bases at J, with 16 bases in the middle. The CDR3 sequence: CASSFLRLVSETQYF. The CDR3 DNA reads as TGTGCCAGCAGTTTTTTAAGACTAGTATCTGAGACCCAGTACTTC.

V is TRBV10-2 and J is TRBJ2-2; maybe TRBD2 (5 bases). V lost 3 bases, J lost 3 bases, and 11 bases lay in between. This CDR3 is built from 15 residues. CDR1 is WSHSY, CDR2 SAAADI, per germline. CDR3 in DNA: TGCGCCAGCAGTGAACTAGGAAAGCACACCGGGGAGCTGTTTTTT. The encoded protein is CASSELGKHTGELFF.

This chain uses TRBV5-1 with TRBJ2-1; 15 bases align to TRBD2. The J segment lost 10 bases and the V segment lost 3 bases, leaving 5 bases of the junction unmatched. Germline V gives CDR1 SGHRS, CDR2 YFSETQ. CDR3 size: 15 residues. CDR3 region: CASSSPGLAGGEQFF. DNA of the CDR3: TGCGCCAGCAGCTCCCCGGGACTAGCGGGGGGCGAGCAGTTCTTC.

This clone was picked up a small number of times. The chain is built from TRBV6-5 and TRBJ1-6, with no clear D. Germline CDR1 and CDR2: MNHEY and SVGAGI. The CDR3 sequence is 14 residues long. Trimming left V 4 bases short and J 9 bases short, with 13 bases between. The CDR3 is CASSSPGAVSPLHF. DNA for the CDR3: TGTGCCAGCAGTTCCCCCGGTGCGGTTTCACCCCTCCACTTT.

The chain joins TRBV19 to TRBJ2-1, with D possibly being TRBD2 (6 bases). Germline assignment: CDR1 LNHDA and CDR2 SQIVND (reference sequence). Deletions cut 3 bases from V and 0 bases from J, with 15 bases between. The CDR3 sequence is 17 residues long. The CDR3 loop reads CASSIAKSGSSYNEQFF. The CDR3 nucleotides read TGTGCCAGTAGTATCGCGAAGTCCGGGAGCTCCTACAATGAGCAGTTCTTC. Full variable domain (missing parts from reference TRBV19 and TRBJ2-1): DGGITQSPKYLFRKEGQNVTLSCEQNLNHDAMYWYRQDPGQGLRLIYYSQIVNDFQKGDIAEGYSVSREKKESFPLTVTSAQKNPTAFYLCASSIAKSGSSYNEQFFGPGTRLTVL.

The chain is built from TRBV27 and TRBJ1-3; 7 nucleotides match TRBD1. The length of the CDR3 is 19 residues. Germline CDR1 reads MNHEY; CDR2 reads SMNVEV (reference sequence). The junction had 16 bases not matched to a gene; V was cut back by 5 bases and J by 0 bases. DNA of the CDR3: TGTGCCAGCAGTCCTCCCGCCTTACAGGGGTTCCTCTCTGGAAACACCATATATTTT. Amino acid sequence: CASSPPALQGFLSGNTIYF.

The chain recombines TRBV6-5 with TRBJ2-3; 7 nucleotides match TRBD2. The V and J ends lost 0 bases and 5 bases, in that order; junction bases with no gene match: 8. This CDR3 region has 16 residues. Germline-derived CDR1 and CDR2 are MNHEY and SVGAGI. DNA of the CDR3: TGTGCCAGCAGTTACTCGTTAGGGGACTATAGAGATACGCAGTATTTT. It translates to CASSYSLGDYRDTQYF.

The genes are TRBV5-6 and TRBJ2-5; TRBD1 matches 9 bases. The CDR3 is 14 residues long. The germline V gene encodes CDR1 SGHDT and CDR2 YYEEEE. J gave up 12 bases and V 4 bases, and 13 bases lay outside the gene matches. CDR3 coding DNA: TGTGCCAGCAGCCCGGTCCCGGGACAGGGCCGAAAGTACTTC. Its translation: CASSPVPGQGRKYF.

This clone is medium-sized within its sample. V and J are TRBV11-2 and TRBJ2-7, with D possibly matching TRBD2 (5 bases). The germline V gene encodes CDR1 SGHAT and CDR2 FQNNGV. Deletions cut 2 bases from V and 3 bases from J, with 14 bases between. This CDR3 is built from 15 residues. CDR3 protein: CASSLRRRKDYEQYV. The CDR3 region has the DNA TGTGCCAGCAGCTTAAGGAGGAGGAAAGACTACGAGCAGTACGTC.

The chain recombines TRBV6-6 with TRBJ2-3, with a tentative D call TRBD1 (6 bases). Germline-derived CDR1 and CDR2 are MNHNY and SVGAGI (reference sequence). The V end lost 5 bases, the J end lost 0 bases, and 12 bases lay between the germline ends. The CDR3 totals 15 residues. CDR3 region: CASSRWGRSTDTQYF. The CDR3 DNA reads TGTGCCAGCAGTCGGTGGGGGCGTAGCACAGATACGCAGTATTTT.

The V and J genes are TRBV27 and TRBJ1-1; 10 bases map to TRBD1. The CDR3 spans 17 residues. Unmatched junction bases numbered 11, after V lost 4 bases and J lost 3 bases. CDR1 is MNHEY, CDR2 SMNVEV, per germline (reference sequence). The CDR3 DNA follows: TGTGCCAGCAGTTCCCTTGGACAGGGGGGATACGACACTGAAGCTTTCTTT. It is translated as CASSSLGQGGYDTEAFF.

This rearrangement joins TRBV7-2 to TRBJ2-7; TRBD2 aligns across 10 bases. Germline values: CDR1 SGHTA, CDR2 FQGNSA. The CDR3 is made up of 15 amino acids. Unmatched junction bases numbered 9, after V lost 5 bases and J lost 5 bases. CDR3: CASSLAGLAGDEQYV. In DNA, the CDR3 is TGTGCCAGCAGCCTGGCGGGGCTAGCGGGGGACGAGCAGTACGTC.

The chain uses TRBV7-6 and TRBJ2-7; 9 bases align to TRBD1. The CDR3 length is 15 residues. Germline CDR1 and CDR2: SGHVS and FNYEAQ. V was pared by 1 base and J by 2 bases, with 3 bases of the junction left unmatched. This CDR3 is CASSLGTGAAYEQYF. CDR3 DNA: TGTGCCAGCAGCTTAGGGACAGGGGCCGCCTACGAGCAGTACTTC.

The chain recombines TRBV7-2 with TRBJ1-5; 7 bases map to TRBD1. Per germline, CDR1 SGHTA and CDR2 FQGNSA. CDR3 length equals 16 residues. The V gene end was trimmed by 5 bases and the J gene end by 3 bases; junction bases not matched to a gene: 10. The CDR3 is CASSISGTENNQPQHF. The CDR3 nucleotides read TGTGCCAGCAGCATCTCCGGGACAGAAAACAATCAGCCCCAGCATTTT. The full variable domain, its missing parts supplied by reference TRBV7-2 and TRBJ1-5, is GAGVSQSPSNKVTEKGKDVELRCDPISGHTALYWYRQSLGQGLEFLIYFQGNSAPDKSGLPSDRFSAERTGGSVSTLTIQRTQQEDSAVYLCASSISGTENNQPQHFGDGTRLSIL.

The chain combines TRBV9 with TRBJ2-3, with D maybe TRBD2 (5 bases). The CDR3 is 14 amino acids. CDR1 and CDR2 from the germline V gene are SGDLS and YYNGEE. The ends were cut back, 0 bases at V and 6 bases at J, with 11 bases in the middle. The CDR3 here is CASSVDGGGDTQYF. The CDR3 DNA reads TGTGCCAGCAGCGTAGACGGAGGTGGGGATACGCAGTATTTT.

The J gene is TRBJ1-1, the V gene TRBV5-1, with TRBD1 matching 8 bases. Germline CDR1 is SGHRS and CDR2 is YFSETQ. Trimming removed 5 bases from V and 0 bases from J; junction bases left unmatched: 6. The CDR3 length is 15 residues. For the CDR3, the DNA is TGCGCCAGCAGTTTTACAGGGGGTATGAACACTGAAGCTTTCTTT. As protein: CASSFTGGMNTEAFF. Combining the CDR3 with reference TRBV5-1 and TRBJ1-1 gives the whole variable domain KAGVTQTPRYLIKTRGQQVTLSCSPISGHRSVSWYQQTPGQGLQFLFEYFSETQRNKGNFPGRFSGRQFSNSRSEMNVSTLELGDSALYLCASSFTGGMNTEAFFGQGTRLTVV.

V is TRBV5-8 and J is TRBJ2-1; no clear D. V was clipped by 0 bases and J by 0 bases, with 13 bases between them. This CDR3 comprises 17 residues. Germline CDR1 reads SGHTS; CDR2 reads YDEGEE. The CDR3 DNA is TGTGCCAGCAGCTTGGCCGTAGCCATCAGCTCCTACAATGAGCAGTTCTTC. It yields the protein CASSLAVAISSYNEQFF.

This sequence joins TRBV7-6 and TRBJ2-1; TRBD2 matches at 10 bases. The V gene end was trimmed by 1 base and the J gene end by 9 bases; junction bases not matched to a gene: 9. This CDR3 is built from 16 residues. In germline, CDR1 is SGHVS, CDR2 FNYEAQ. The CDR3 DNA is TGTGCCAGCAGCTTAGTCAGGGCTAGCGGGGGCGGTGAGCAGTTCTTC. Residues: CASSLVRASGGGEQFF.

The V call is TRBV30, the J call TRBJ2-2; TRBD1 agrees at 8 bases. The trim removed 2 bases at V and 11 bases at J, leaving 4 bases unmatched. The CDR3 has 12 residues. CDR1 GTSNPN and CDR2 SVGIG come from the germline V gene (reference sequence). CDR3: CAWSMTGVELFF. CDR3 nucleotide sequence: TGTGCCTGGAGTATGACAGGGGTAGAGCTGTTTTTT.

The V gene is TRBV6-5, the J gene TRBJ1-3; TRBD1 might be the D (5 bases). V gave up 2 bases and J gave up 4 bases, with 9 bases separating them. CDR1 is MNHEY, CDR2 SVGAGI, per germline. CDR3 size: 14 residues. The CDR3, as DNA: TGTGCCAGCAGTTACGAGGCAGGGGGAAACACCATATATTTT. Protein: CASSYEAGGNTIYF.

The chain couples TRBV29-1 to TRBJ2-2, with D possibly TRBD2 on 5 matching bases. Germline lookup yields CDR1 SQVTM and CDR2 ANQGSEA. This CDR3 comprises 15 residues. Trimming removed 7 bases from V and 4 bases from J, with 19 bases in between. CDR3 sequence (DNA): TGCAGCGCCAAAACTGAGGGAAAAGGCACCGGGGAGCTGTTTTTT. It specifies CSAKTEGKGTGELFF.